Listed below are T cell receptor beta chains from one sample, sequenced in a study of cytomegalovirus exposure and HLA in healthy donors. Profiled with immunoSEQ multiplex PCR; TCRdb holds only in-frame clones, not every one. Of under 130,000 clones detected, roughly 80% appear once; the ten largest clones hold approximately 5.1%. The sample consisted of PBMCs. The receptor source for this set is a female donor in good health and CMV-seropositive. Both conserved end residues are part of each CDR3. The D gene is left open where the match is weak. Clone size is not always given. Where it is, it says once, few, many or a class for expanded clones.

CDR3aa: CASSIIGQGSTEAFF; CDR3nt: TGTGCCAGTAGTATAATCGGCCAGGGTAGCACTGAAGCTTTCTTT; len: 15; d_gene: .; j_gene: TRBJ1-1; abundance: .; v_gene: TRBV19
CDR3aa: CASSQTAYTEAFF; CDR3nt: TGTGCCAGCAGCCAGACAGCTTATACTGAAGCTTTCTTT; len: 13; d_gene: .; j_gene: TRBJ1-1; abundance: .; v_gene: TRBV7-9
CDR3aa: CASSRDSGSNQPQHF; CDR3nt: TGTGCCAGCAGTCGGGACAGTGGGAGCAATCAGCCCCAGCATTTT; len: 15; d_gene: TRBD1; j_gene: TRBJ1-5; abundance: .; v_gene: TRBV27
CDR3aa: CASSSTTSGASGEQFF; CDR3nt: TGCGCCAGCAGCTCGACAACTAGCGGGGCCAGCGGTGAGCAGTTCTTC; len: 16; d_gene: TRBD2; j_gene: TRBJ2-1; abundance: .; v_gene: TRBV5-1
CDR3aa: CASARAGELFF; CDR3nt: TGTGCCAGCGCTAGAGCCGGGGAGCTGTTTTTT; len: 11; d_gene: .; j_gene: TRBJ2-2; abundance: .; v_gene: TRBV27
CDR3aa: CASSGAVGDRVRGYTF; CDR3nt: TGTGCCAGTAGCGGGGCTGTAGGGGACAGGGTCCGCGGCTACACCTTC; len: 16; d_gene: TRBD1; j_gene: TRBJ1-2; abundance: .; v_gene: TRBV19
CDR3aa: CAISSLAVTSSYEQYF; CDR3nt: TGTGCCATCAGCAGCCTAGCGGTGACGAGCTCCTACGAGCAGTACTTC; len: 16; d_gene: TRBD2; j_gene: TRBJ2-7; abundance: few; v_gene: TRBV10-3
CDR3aa: CASSPSPGIGTDTQYF; CDR3nt: TGTGCCAGCAGCCCCAGCCCAGGGATCGGTACAGATACGCAGTATTTT; len: 16; d_gene: .; j_gene: TRBJ2-3; abundance: few; v_gene: TRBV9
CDR3aa: CASSLVGRGDGETQYF; CDR3nt: TGCGCCAGCAGCTTGGTCGGGCGGGGGGACGGAGAGACCCAGTACTTC; len: 16; d_gene: TRBD2; j_gene: TRBJ2-5; abundance: few; v_gene: TRBV5-1
CDR3aa: CASSATISGRRETQYF; CDR3nt: TGCGCCAGCAGCGCAACAATTAGCGGGAGGAGGGAGACCCAGTACTTC; len: 16; d_gene: TRBD2; j_gene: TRBJ2-5; abundance: .; v_gene: TRBV10-1
CDR3aa: CAWSRKGGAGYEQYF; CDR3nt: TGTGCCTGGAGTCGGAAAGGGGGCGCCGGATACGAGCAGTACTTC; len: 15; d_gene: TRBD1; j_gene: TRBJ2-7; abundance: .; v_gene: TRBV30
CDR3aa: CASSYRGQGIEAFF; CDR3nt: TGTGCCAGCAGTTACAGGGGACAGGGGATTGAAGCTTTCTTT; len: 14; d_gene: TRBD1; j_gene: TRBJ1-1; abundance: .; v_gene: TRBV6-5
CDR3aa: CASRITGGYGYTF; CDR3nt: TGTGCCAGCAGGATTACAGGGGGCTATGGCTACACCTTC; len: 13; d_gene: TRBD1; j_gene: TRBJ1-2; abundance: few; v_gene: TRBV27
CDR3aa: CARVPPGQGNYGYTF; CDR3nt: TGTGCCAGAGTCCCCCCCGGACAGGGGAACTATGGCTACACCTTC; len: 15; d_gene: TRBD1; j_gene: TRBJ1-2; abundance: .; v_gene: TRBV2
CDR3aa: CASNRITGGNEQYF; CDR3nt: TGCGCCAGCAACCGGATCACAGGGGGCAACGAGCAGTACTTC; len: 14; d_gene: TRBD1; j_gene: TRBJ2-7; abundance: .; v_gene: TRBV5-1
CDR3aa: CASSVVSGGPTLSYNEQFF; CDR3nt: TGTGCCAGCAGCGTAGTATCGGGAGGGCCGACTCTCTCCTACAATGAGCAGTTCTTC; len: 19; d_gene: TRBD2; j_gene: TRBJ2-1; abundance: .; v_gene: TRBV9
CDR3aa: CASSLGGTTYNEQFF; CDR3nt: TGCGCCAGCAGCTTGGGCGGGACGACCTACAATGAGCAGTTCTTC; len: 15; d_gene: .; j_gene: TRBJ2-1; abundance: .; v_gene: TRBV5-1
CDR3aa: CASRATLVGEQYF; CDR3nt: TGTGCCAGCAGGGCGACGCTAGTGGGCGAGCAGTACTTC; len: 13; d_gene: .; j_gene: TRBJ2-7; abundance: .; v_gene: TRBV6-6
CDR3aa: CAWGKNRGWRETQYF; CDR3nt: TGTGCCTGGGGAAAAAACAGGGGGTGGCGAGAGACCCAGTACTTC; len: 15; d_gene: TRBD1; j_gene: TRBJ2-5; abundance: .; v_gene: TRBV30
CDR3aa: CASSRLAGGYNEQFF; CDR3nt: TGTGCCAGCAGTCGACTAGCGGGAGGTTACAATGAGCAGTTCTTC; len: 15; d_gene: TRBD2; j_gene: TRBJ2-1; abundance: few; v_gene: TRBV28
CDR3aa: CASSPTPTESHEQYF; CDR3nt: TGTGCCAGCTCCCCCACGCCCACAGAATCCCACGAGCAGTACTTC; len: 15; d_gene: .; j_gene: TRBJ2-7; abundance: .; v_gene: TRBV9
CDR3aa: CASSRDSGADTQYF; CDR3nt: TGTGCCAGCAGCAGAGATAGCGGGGCAGATACGCAGTATTTT; len: 14; d_gene: TRBD2; j_gene: TRBJ2-3; abundance: .; v_gene: TRBV7-9
CDR3aa: CASSAYRGSTEAFF; CDR3nt: TGTGCCAGCAGCGCCTACAGGGGGAGCACTGAAGCTTTCTTT; len: 14; d_gene: TRBD1; j_gene: TRBJ1-1; abundance: .; v_gene: TRBV9
CDR3aa: CASSDSGTPNTEAFF; CDR3nt: TGTGCCAGCAGCGACTCCGGGACACCGAACACTGAAGCTTTCTTT; len: 15; d_gene: .; j_gene: TRBJ1-1; abundance: .; v_gene: TRBV11-2
CDR3aa: CASSLAGGRSAQYF; CDR3nt: TGTGCCAGCAGCTTGGCGGGGGGGAGGTCGGCCCAGTACTTC; len: 14; d_gene: TRBD2; j_gene: TRBJ2-5; abundance: .; v_gene: TRBV7-3
CDR3aa: CASSKELPGNQPQHF; CDR3nt: TGTGCCAGCAGCAAAGAGCTGCCGGGGAATCAGCCCCAGCATTTT; len: 15; d_gene: .; j_gene: TRBJ1-5; abundance: .; v_gene: TRBV21-1
CDR3aa: CVRSSERDRTYEQYF; CDR3nt: TGTGTCAGAAGCTCCGAACGGGACAGAACCTACGAGCAGTACTTC; len: 15; d_gene: .; j_gene: TRBJ2-7; abundance: .; v_gene: TRBV7-5
CDR3aa: CASILIAGASNQPQHF; CDR3nt: TGTGCCAGCATCCTGATTGCAGGGGCTAGCAATCAGCCCCAGCATTTT; len: 16; d_gene: .; j_gene: TRBJ1-5; abundance: few; v_gene: TRBV5-8
CDR3aa: CASSDPFRGLGGNQPQHF; CDR3nt: TGTGCCAGCAGTGACCCTTTCAGGGGGCTGGGGGGCAATCAGCCCCAGCATTTT; len: 18; d_gene: TRBD1; j_gene: TRBJ1-5; abundance: .; v_gene: TRBV6-4
CDR3aa: CASGSWGRGNTIYF; CDR3nt: TGTGCCAGCGGCTCCTGGGGCCGGGGAAACACCATATATTTT; len: 14; d_gene: .; j_gene: TRBJ1-3; abundance: .; v_gene: TRBV6-1
CDR3aa: CASSYGTGSTEAFF; CDR3nt: TGTGCCAGCAGTTACGGTACAGGAAGCACTGAAGCTTTCTTT; len: 14; d_gene: .; j_gene: TRBJ1-1; abundance: few; v_gene: TRBV6-5
CDR3aa: CASSRERRSPLHF; CDR3nt: TGCGCCAGCAGCAGAGAAAGGAGGTCACCCCTCCACTTT; len: 13; d_gene: .; j_gene: TRBJ1-6; abundance: .; v_gene: TRBV10-2
CDR3aa: CASRKGQDGYGYTF; CDR3nt: TGTGCCAGCAGGAAGGGACAGGACGGTTATGGCTACACCTTC; len: 14; d_gene: TRBD1; j_gene: TRBJ1-2; abundance: .; v_gene: TRBV6-6
CDR3aa: CATSGGGAREQYF; CDR3nt: TGTGCCACCAGCGGCGGGGGGGCCCGCGAGCAGTACTTC; len: 13; d_gene: TRBD2; j_gene: TRBJ2-7; abundance: .; v_gene: TRBV15
CDR3aa: CASSVTTGPDSGYTF; CDR3nt: TGTGCCAGCAGCGTAACGACAGGACCCGACTCGGGCTACACCTTC; len: 15; d_gene: .; j_gene: TRBJ1-2; abundance: .; v_gene: TRBV9
CDR3aa: CASSAQTPGLAGGVADTQYF; CDR3nt: TGTGCCAGCAGCGCCCAGACCCCGGGACTAGCGGGAGGGGTTGCAGATACGCAGTATTTT; len: 20; d_gene: TRBD2; j_gene: TRBJ2-3; abundance: once; v_gene: TRBV9
CDR3aa: CASSSKSGFDEQFF; CDR3nt: TGTGCCAGCAGCTCAAAATCAGGCTTCGATGAGCAGTTCTTC; len: 14; d_gene: .; j_gene: TRBJ2-1; abundance: few; v_gene: TRBV9
CDR3aa: CASSPRTGYSGELFF; CDR3nt: TGTGCCAGCAGCCCCCGGACAGGGTATTCCGGGGAGCTGTTTTTT; len: 15; d_gene: TRBD1; j_gene: TRBJ2-2; abundance: few; v_gene: TRBV9
CDR3aa: CSVEKGITGETQYF; CDR3nt: TGCAGCGTTGAAAAGGGTATAACGGGGGAGACCCAGTACTTC; len: 14; d_gene: .; j_gene: TRBJ2-5; abundance: few; v_gene: TRBV29-1
CDR3aa: CASSLGRGTGELFF; CDR3nt: TGTGCCAGCAGCTTAGGCCGGGGGACCGGGGAGCTGTTTTTT; len: 14; d_gene: .; j_gene: TRBJ2-2; abundance: .; v_gene: TRBV7-9
CDR3aa: CAWSLYSNQPQHF; CDR3nt: TGTGCCTGGAGTCTTTATAGCAATCAGCCCCAGCATTTT; len: 13; d_gene: .; j_gene: TRBJ1-5; abundance: .; v_gene: TRBV30
CDR3aa: CASSRGRDGSPLHF; CDR3nt: TGTGCCAGCAGCAGGGGGCGCGATGGTTCACCCCTCCACTTT; len: 14; d_gene: TRBD1; j_gene: TRBJ1-6; abundance: .; v_gene: TRBV6-5
CDR3aa: CASSLLPGHTGELFF; CDR3nt: TGCGCCAGCAGCTTGCTGCCAGGGCACACCGGGGAGCTGTTTTTT; len: 15; d_gene: .; j_gene: TRBJ2-2; abundance: .; v_gene: TRBV5-1
CDR3aa: CASSAPISASSYEQYF; CDR3nt: TGTGCCAGCAGCGCCCCGATTTCCGCGTCGTCCTACGAGCAGTACTTC; len: 16; d_gene: .; j_gene: TRBJ2-7; abundance: .; v_gene: TRBV9
CDR3aa: CASSYSAGGYEQFF; CDR3nt: TGTGCCAGCAGTTACTCTGCGGGAGGCTATGAGCAGTTCTTC; len: 14; d_gene: TRBD2; j_gene: TRBJ2-1; abundance: .; v_gene: TRBV6-5
CDR3aa: CASSYVAGQTQYF; CDR3nt: TGTGCCAGCAGTTACGTGGCAGGTCAGACCCAGTACTTC; len: 13; d_gene: .; j_gene: TRBJ2-5; abundance: .; v_gene: TRBV6-5
CDR3aa: CASSPWDTHGGEQYF; CDR3nt: TGCGCCAGCAGCCCCTGGGACACTCATGGTGGGGAGCAGTACTTC; len: 15; d_gene: .; j_gene: TRBJ2-7; abundance: few; v_gene: TRBV4-1
CDR3aa: CATSRVRAGGLNTEAFF; CDR3nt: TGTGCCACCAGCAGAGTCCGGGCAGGGGGCTTGAACACTGAAGCTTTCTTT; len: 17; d_gene: TRBD1; j_gene: TRBJ1-1; abundance: .; v_gene: TRBV15
CDR3aa: CAWTGGRALGTYNEQFF; CDR3nt: TGTGCCTGGACCGGAGGGAGGGCACTCGGGACCTACAATGAGCAGTTCTTC; len: 17; d_gene: TRBD2; j_gene: TRBJ2-1; abundance: .; v_gene: TRBV30
CDR3aa: CASSEPLAGGPGEQYF; CDR3nt: TGTGCCAGCAGTGAACCATTAGCGGGAGGGCCTGGCGAGCAGTACTTC; len: 16; d_gene: TRBD2; j_gene: TRBJ2-7; abundance: few; v_gene: TRBV6-1
CDR3aa: CASSKEAGTFQPQHF; CDR3nt: TGCGCCAGCAGCAAAGAAGCGGGGACCTTTCAGCCCCAGCATTTT; len: 15; d_gene: .; j_gene: TRBJ1-5; abundance: .; v_gene: TRBV5-1